One and the same sample provided the 3 T cell receptor beta chains below, sequenced in a study of blood T cell repertoires in COVID-19. The protocol was immunoSEQ multiplex PCR, while the TCRdb copy is restricted to in-frame clones and leaves out a portion. Of 200,000 to 250,000 clones listed, more than 75% are singletons. The sample comprised peripheral blood. The source is a woman under 40 who had recovered from COVID-19.

This sequence joins TRBV3-1 (or the pseudogene TRBV3-2) and TRBJ2-3; 11 nucleotides align to TRBD2. Unmatched junction bases numbered 4, after V lost 0 bases and J lost 2 bases. Germline V gene data show CDR1 as LGHDT and CDR2 as YNNKEL (reference sequence). CDR3 length equals 17 residues. CDR3 residues: CASSQDIAGGITDTQYF. The CDR3 region has the DNA TGTGCCAGCAGCCAAGATATAGCGGGGGGGATCACAGATACGCAGTATTTT.

The DNA of the CDR3 is TGTGCCAGTACCACTTTGGACAGGGGGACCGGGGAGCTGTTTTTT. This translates into CASTTLDRGTGELFF. This sequence joins TRBV19 and TRBJ2-2; 10 bases are a match to TRBD1. This CDR3 region has 15 residues. V shed 7 bases and J 5 bases; nucleotides not matched to a gene: 7. Germline values: CDR1 LNHDA, CDR2 SQIVND (reference sequence).

The CDR3 DNA is TGTGCCAGTAGTCCCGGGGGAGCGGGTCAGACTGAAGCTTTCTTT. This sequence encodes CASSPGGAGQTEAFF. The rearrangement uses TRBV19 and TRBJ1-1; D might be TRBD1 (5 bases). The CDR3 consists of 15 residues. V lost 5 bases and J lost 5, with 18 bases in between. Germline lookup yields CDR1 LNHDA and CDR2 SQIVND (reference sequence). The complete variable domain, with remaining parts taken from reference TRBV19 and TRBJ1-1, reads DGGITQSPKYLFRKEGQNVTLSCEQNLNHDAMYWYRQDPGQGLRLIYYSQIVNDFQKGDIAEGYSVSREKKESFPLTVTSAQKNPTAFYLCASSPGGAGQTEAFFGQGTRLTVV.